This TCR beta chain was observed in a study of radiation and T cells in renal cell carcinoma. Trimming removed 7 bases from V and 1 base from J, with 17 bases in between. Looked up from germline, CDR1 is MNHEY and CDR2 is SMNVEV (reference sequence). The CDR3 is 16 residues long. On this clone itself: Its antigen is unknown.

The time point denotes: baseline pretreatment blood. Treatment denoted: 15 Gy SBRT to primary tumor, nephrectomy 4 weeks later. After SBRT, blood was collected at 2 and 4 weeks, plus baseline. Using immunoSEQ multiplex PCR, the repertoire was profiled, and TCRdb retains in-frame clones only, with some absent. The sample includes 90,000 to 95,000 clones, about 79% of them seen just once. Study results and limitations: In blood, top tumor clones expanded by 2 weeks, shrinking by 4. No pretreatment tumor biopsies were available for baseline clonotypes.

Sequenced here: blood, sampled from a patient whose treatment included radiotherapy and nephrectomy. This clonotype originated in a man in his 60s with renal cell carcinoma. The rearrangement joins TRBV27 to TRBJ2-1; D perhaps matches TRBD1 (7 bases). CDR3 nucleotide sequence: TGTGCCAGCAATAGACAGGGAGGACCGTCCTACAATGAGCAGTTCTTC. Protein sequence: CASNRQGGPSYNEQFF.